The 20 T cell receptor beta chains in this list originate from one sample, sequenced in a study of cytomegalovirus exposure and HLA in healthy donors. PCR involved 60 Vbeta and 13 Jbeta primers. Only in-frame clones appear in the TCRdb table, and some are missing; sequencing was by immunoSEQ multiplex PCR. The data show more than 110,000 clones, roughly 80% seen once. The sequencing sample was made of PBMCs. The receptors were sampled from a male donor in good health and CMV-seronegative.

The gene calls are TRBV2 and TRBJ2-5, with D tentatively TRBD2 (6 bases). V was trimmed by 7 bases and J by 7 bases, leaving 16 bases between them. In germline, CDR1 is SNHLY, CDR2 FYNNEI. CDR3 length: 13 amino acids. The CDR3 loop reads CASIPTSRWTQYF. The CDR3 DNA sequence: TGTGCCAGCATCCCGACTAGTAGATGGACCCAGTACTTC.

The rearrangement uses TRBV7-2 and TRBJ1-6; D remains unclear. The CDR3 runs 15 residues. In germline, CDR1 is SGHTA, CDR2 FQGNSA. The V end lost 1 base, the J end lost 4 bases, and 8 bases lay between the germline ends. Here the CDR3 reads CASSLVSAYNSPLHF. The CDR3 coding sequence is TGTGCCAGCAGCTTAGTTTCAGCGTATAATTCACCCCTCCACTTT.

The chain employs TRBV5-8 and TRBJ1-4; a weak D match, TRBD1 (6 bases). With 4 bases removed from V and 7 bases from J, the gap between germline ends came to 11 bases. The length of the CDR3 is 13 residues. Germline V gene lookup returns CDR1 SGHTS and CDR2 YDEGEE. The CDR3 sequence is CASSGQLVEKLFF. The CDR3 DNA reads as TGTGCCAGCAGCGGACAGCTTGTTGAAAAACTGTTTTTT.

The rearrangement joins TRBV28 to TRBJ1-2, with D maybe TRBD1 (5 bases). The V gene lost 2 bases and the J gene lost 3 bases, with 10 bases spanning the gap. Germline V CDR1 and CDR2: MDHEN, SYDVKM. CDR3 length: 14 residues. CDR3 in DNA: TGTGCCAGCAGTTTAGGGGGGGAAGACTATGGCTACACCTTC. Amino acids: CASSLGGEDYGYTF.

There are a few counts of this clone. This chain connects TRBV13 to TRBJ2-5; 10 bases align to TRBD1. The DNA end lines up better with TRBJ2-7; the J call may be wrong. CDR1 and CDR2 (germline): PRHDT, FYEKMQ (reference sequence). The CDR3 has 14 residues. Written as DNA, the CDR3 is TGTGCCAGCAGCCTTGGACAGGGGGCCTACGAGCAGTACTTC. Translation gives CASSLGQGAYEQYF.

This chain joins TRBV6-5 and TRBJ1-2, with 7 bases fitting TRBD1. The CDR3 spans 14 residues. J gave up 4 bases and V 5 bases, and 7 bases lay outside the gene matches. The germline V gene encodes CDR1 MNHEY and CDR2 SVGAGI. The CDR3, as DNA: TGTGCCAGCAGTCGACAGGGAAGTTCCTATGGCTACACCTTC. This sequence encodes CASSRQGSSYGYTF.

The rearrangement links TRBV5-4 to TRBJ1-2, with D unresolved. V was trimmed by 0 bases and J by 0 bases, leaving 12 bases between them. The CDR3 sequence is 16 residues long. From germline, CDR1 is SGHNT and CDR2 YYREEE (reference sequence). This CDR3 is CASSLGFNTPNYGYTF. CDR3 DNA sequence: TGTGCCAGCAGCTTGGGGTTTAACACGCCTAACTATGGCTACACCTTC.

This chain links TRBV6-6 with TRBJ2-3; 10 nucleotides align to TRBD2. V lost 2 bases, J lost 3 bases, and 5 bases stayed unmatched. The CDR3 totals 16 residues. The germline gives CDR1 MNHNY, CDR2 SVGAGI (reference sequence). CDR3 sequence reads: CASSYRSGGFTDTQYF. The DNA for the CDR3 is TGTGCCAGCAGTTACCGTAGCGGGGGGTTTACAGATACGCAGTATTTT.

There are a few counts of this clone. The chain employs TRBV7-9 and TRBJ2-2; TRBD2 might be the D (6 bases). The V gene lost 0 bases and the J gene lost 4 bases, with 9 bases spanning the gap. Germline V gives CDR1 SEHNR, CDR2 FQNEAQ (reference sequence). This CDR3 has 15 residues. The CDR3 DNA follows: TGTGCCAGCAGCTTAGCTCAGGGAGGCACCGGGGAGCTGTTTTTT. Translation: CASSLAQGGTGELFF. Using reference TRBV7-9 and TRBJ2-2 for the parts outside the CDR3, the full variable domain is DTGVSQNPRHKITKRGQNVTFRCDPISEHNRLYWYRQTLGQGPEFLTYFQNEAQLEKSRLLSDRFSAERPKGSFSTLEIQRTEQGDSAMYLCASSLAQGGTGELFFGEGSRLTVL.

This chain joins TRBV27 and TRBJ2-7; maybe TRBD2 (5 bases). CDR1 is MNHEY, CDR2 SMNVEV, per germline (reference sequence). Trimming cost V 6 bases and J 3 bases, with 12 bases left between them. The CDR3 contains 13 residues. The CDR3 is CASRSGGLYEQYF. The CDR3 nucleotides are TGTGCCAGCAGGTCGGGCGGACTCTACGAGCAGTACTTC.

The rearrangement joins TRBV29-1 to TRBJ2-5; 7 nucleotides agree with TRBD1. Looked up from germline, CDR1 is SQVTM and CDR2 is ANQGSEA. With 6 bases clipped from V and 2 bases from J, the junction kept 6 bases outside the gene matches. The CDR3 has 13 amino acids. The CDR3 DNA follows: TGCAGCGTCTCGGGGACAGAACAAGAGACCCAGTACTTC. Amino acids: CSVSGTEQETQYF.

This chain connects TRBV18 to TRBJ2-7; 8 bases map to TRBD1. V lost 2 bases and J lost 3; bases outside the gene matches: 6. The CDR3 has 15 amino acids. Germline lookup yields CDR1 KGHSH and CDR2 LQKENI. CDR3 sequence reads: CASSPTGQGNYEQYF. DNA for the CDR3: TGTGCCAGCTCACCAACCGGACAGGGTAACTACGAGCAGTACTTC.

The CDR3 loop is CASSQDSLGLREAFF. Here the CDR3 DNA reads TGTGCCAGCAGCCAAGATAGCCTTGGCCTCCGCGAAGCTTTCTTT. The V and J genes are TRBV14 and TRBJ1-1; D not certain. V was shortened by 0 bases and J by 8 bases, with 16 bases between the two germline ends. Germline CDR1 is SGHDN and CDR2 is FVKESK. The CDR3 sequence is 15 residues long.

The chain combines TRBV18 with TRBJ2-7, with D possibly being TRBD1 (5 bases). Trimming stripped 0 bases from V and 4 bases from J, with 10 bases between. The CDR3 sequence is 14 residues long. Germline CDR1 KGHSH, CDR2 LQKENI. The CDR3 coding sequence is TGTGCCAGCTCACCACCAGGGGATGTTTACGAGCAGTACTTC. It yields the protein CASSPPGDVYEQYF.

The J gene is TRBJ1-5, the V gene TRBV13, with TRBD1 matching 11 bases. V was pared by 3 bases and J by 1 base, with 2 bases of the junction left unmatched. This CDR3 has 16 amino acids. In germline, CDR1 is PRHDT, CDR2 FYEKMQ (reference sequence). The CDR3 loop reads CASSFRDRGSNQPQHF. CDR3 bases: TGTGCCAGCAGCTTCCGGGACAGGGGGAGCAATCAGCCCCAGCATTTT.

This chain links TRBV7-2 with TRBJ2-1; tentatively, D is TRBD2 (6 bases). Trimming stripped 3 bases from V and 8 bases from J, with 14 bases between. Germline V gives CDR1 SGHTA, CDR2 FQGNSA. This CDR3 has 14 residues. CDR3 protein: CASSFVRGGDEQFF. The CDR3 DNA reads TGTGCCAGCAGCTTTGTGAGGGGCGGGGATGAGCAGTTCTTC.

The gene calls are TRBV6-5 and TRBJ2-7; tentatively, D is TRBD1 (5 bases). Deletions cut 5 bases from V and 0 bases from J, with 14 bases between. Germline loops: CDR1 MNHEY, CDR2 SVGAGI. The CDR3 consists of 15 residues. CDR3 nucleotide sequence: TGTGCCAGCAGTAGAGCCCGACAGAGCTCCTACGAGCAGTACTTC. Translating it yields CASSRARQSSYEQYF.

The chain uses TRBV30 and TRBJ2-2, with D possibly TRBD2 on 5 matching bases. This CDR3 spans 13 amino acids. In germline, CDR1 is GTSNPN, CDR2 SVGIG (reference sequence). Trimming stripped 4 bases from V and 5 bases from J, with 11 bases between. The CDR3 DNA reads TGTGCCTGGAACCCGGGAACGACCGGGGAGCTGTTTTTT. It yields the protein CAWNPGTTGELFF.

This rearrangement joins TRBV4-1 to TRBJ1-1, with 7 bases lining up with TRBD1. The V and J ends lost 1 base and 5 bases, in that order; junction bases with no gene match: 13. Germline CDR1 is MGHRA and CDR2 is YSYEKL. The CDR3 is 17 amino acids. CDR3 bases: TGCGCCAGCAGCCAAGGAGGAAGGGGGCGAAGGACAACTGAAGCTTTCTTT. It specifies CASSQGGRGRRTTEAFF.

As DNA, the CDR3 is TGTGCCAGCAGCTTAATCGGGGAGACCCAGTACTTC. Amino acid sequence: CASSLIGETQYF. This chain connects TRBV7-9 to TRBJ2-5; no firm D call. Between the trimmed V and J ends, which lost 2 bases and 5 bases, there was a span of 6 bases. Germline-derived CDR1 and CDR2 are SEHNR and FQNEAQ (reference sequence). This CDR3 is built from 12 residues. The complete variable domain, with remaining parts taken from reference TRBV7-9 and TRBJ2-5, reads DTGVSQNPRHKITKRGQNVTFRCDPISEHNRLYWYRQTLGQGPEFLTYFQNEAQLEKSRLLSDRFSAERPKGSFSTLEIQRTEQGDSAMYLCASSLIGETQYFGPGTRLLVL.